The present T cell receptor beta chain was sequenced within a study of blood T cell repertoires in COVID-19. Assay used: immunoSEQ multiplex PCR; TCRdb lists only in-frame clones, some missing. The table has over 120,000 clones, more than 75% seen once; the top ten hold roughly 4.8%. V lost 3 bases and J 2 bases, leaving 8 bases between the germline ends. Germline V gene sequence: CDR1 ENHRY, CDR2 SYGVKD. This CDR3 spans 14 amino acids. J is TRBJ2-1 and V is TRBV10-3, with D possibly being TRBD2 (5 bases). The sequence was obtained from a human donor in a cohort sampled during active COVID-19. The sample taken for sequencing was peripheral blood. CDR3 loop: CAISDGVTYNEQFF. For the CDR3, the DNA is TGTGCCATCAGTGACGGGGTCACCTACAATGAGCAGTTCTTC.